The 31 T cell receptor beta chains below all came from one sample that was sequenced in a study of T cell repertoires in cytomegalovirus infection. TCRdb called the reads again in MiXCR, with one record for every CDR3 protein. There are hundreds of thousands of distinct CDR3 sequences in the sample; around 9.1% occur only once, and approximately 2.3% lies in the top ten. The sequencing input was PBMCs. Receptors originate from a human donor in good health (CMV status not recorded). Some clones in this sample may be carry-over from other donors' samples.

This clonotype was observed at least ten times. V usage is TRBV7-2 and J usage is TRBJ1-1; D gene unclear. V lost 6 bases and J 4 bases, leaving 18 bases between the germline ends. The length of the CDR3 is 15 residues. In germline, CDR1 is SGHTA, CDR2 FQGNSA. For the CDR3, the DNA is TGTGCCAGCAGTCAAGGTTCATACCAGGCCACTGAAGCTTTCTTT. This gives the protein CASSQGSYQATEAFF. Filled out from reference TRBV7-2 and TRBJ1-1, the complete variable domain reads GAGVSQSPSNKVTEKGKDVELRCDPISGHTALYWYRQSLGQGLEFLIYFQGNSAPDKSGLPSDRFSAERTGGSVSTLTIQRTQQEDSAVYLCASSQGSYQATEAFFGQGTRLTVV.

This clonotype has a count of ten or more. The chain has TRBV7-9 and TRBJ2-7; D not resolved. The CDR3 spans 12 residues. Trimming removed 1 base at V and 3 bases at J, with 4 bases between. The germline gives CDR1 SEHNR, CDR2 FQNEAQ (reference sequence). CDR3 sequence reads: CASSLESYEQYF. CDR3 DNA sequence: TGTGCCAGCAGCTTAGAGAGCTACGAGCAGTACTTC.

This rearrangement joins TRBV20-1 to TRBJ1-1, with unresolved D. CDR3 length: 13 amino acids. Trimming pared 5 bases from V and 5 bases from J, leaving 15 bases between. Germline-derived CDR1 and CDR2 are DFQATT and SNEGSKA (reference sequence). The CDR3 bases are TGCAGTGCTGGTGACGGACGCCTTACTGAAGCTTTCTTT. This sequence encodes CSAGDGRLTEAFF.

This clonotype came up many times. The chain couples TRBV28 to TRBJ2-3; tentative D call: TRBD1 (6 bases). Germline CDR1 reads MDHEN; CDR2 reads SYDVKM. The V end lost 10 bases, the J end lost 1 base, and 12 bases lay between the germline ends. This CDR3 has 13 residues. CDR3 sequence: CAIQGFGTDTQYF. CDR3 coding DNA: TGTGCCATCCAGGGGTTCGGCACAGATACGCAGTATTTT.

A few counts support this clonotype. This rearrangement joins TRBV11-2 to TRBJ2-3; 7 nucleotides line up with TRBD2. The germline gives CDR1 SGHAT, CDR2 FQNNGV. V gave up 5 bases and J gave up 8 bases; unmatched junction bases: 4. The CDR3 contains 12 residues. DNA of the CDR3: TGTGCCAGCAGCCTAGGGGAGGGTACGCAGTATTTT. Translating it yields CASSLGEGTQYF.

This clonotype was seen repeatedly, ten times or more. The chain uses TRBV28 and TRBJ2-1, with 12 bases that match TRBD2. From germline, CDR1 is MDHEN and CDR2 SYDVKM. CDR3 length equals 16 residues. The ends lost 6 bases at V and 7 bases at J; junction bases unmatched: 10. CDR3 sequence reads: CASSPVGLAGINEQFF. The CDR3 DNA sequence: TGTGCCAGCAGCCCCGTCGGACTAGCGGGAATTAATGAGCAGTTCTTC.

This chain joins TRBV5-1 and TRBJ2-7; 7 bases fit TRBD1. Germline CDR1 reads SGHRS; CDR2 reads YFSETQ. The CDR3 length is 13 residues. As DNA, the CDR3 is TGCGCCAGCAGCTTGGCCGGGCAGGGGGATAGATTCGTC. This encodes CASSLAGQGDRFV.

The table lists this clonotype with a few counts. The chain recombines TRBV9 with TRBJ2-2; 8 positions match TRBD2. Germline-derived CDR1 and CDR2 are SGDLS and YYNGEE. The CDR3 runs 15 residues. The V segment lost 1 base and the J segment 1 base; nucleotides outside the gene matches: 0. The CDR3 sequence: CASSVSGGNTGELFF. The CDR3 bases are TGTGCCAGCAGCGTAAGCGGGGGGAACACCGGGGAGCTGTTTTTT.

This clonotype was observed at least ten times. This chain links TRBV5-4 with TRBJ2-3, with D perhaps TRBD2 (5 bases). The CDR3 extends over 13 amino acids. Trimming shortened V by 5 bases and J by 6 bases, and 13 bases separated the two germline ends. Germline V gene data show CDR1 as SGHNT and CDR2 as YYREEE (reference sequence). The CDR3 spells CASRSTRTDTQYF. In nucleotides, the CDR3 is TGTGCCAGCAGGTCCACTAGAACTGATACGCAGTATTTT.

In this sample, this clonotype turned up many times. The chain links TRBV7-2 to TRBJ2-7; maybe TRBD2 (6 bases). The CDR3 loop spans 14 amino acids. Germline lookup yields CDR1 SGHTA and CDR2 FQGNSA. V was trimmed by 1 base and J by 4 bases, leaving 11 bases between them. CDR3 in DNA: TGTGCCAGCAGCTTAGTTTCGGGGGAATACGAGCAGTACGTC. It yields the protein CASSLVSGEYEQYV.

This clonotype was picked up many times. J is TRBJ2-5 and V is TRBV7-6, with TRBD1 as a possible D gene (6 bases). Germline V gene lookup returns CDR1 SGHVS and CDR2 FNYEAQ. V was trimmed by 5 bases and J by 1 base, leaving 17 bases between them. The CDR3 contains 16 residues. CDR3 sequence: CASSRDRKGLQETQYF. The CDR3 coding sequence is TGTGCCAGCAGCAGAGACAGGAAGGGGCTCCAAGAGACCCAGTACTTC.

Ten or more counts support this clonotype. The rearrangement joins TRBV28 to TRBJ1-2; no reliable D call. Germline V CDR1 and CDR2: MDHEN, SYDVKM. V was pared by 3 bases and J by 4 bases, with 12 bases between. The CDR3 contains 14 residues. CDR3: CASSFEGPGYGYTF. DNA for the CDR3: TGTGCCAGCAGTTTCGAAGGGCCGGGCTATGGCTACACCTTC.

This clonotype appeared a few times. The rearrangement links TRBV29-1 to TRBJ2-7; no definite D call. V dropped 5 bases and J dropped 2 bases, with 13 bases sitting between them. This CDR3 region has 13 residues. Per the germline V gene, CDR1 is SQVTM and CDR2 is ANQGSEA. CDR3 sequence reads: CSVIISSTYEQYF. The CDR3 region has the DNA TGCAGCGTTATAATCTCGTCGACCTACGAGCAGTACTTC.

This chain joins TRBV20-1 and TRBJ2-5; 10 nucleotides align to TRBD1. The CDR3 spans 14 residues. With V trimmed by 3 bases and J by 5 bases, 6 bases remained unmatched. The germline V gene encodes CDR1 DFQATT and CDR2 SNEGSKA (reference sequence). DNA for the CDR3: TGCAGTGCTAGTCCGGGACAGGGGAGGGAGACCCAGTACTTC. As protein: CSASPGQGRETQYF.

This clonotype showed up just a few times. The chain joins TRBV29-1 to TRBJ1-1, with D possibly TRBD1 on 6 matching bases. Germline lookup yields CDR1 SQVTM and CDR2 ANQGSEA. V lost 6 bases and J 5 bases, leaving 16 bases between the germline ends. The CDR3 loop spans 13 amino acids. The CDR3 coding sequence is TGCAGCGTACTTCCAGGGGCTGGTACTGAAGCTTTCTTT. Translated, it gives CSVLPGAGTEAFF.

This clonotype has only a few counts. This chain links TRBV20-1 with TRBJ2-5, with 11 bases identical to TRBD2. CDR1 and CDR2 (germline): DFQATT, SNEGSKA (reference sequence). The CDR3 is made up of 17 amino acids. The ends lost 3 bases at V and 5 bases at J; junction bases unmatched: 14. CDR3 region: CSASEPPGTSGSETQYF. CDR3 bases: TGCAGTGCTAGTGAACCCCCGGGGACTAGCGGTTCGGAGACCCAGTACTTC.

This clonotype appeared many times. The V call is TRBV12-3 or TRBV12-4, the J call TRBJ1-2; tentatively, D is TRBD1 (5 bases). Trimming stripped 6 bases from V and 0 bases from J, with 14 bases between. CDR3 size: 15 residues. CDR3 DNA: TGTGCCAGCAGCTCCCGTCTCAGGGCTAACTATGGCTACACCTTC. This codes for CASSSRLRANYGYTF.

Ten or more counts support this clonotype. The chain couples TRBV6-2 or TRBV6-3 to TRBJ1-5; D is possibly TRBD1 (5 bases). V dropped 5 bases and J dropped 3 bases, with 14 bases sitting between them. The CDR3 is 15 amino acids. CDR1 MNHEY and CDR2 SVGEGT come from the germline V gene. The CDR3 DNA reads TGTGCCAGCAGTGGGGACGTGGGAGTCAATCAGCCCCAGCATTTT. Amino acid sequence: CASSGDVGVNQPQHF.

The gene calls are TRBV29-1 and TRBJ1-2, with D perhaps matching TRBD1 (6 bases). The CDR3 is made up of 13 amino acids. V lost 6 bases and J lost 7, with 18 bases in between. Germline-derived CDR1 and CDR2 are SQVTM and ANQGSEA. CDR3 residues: CSVEEGGLAGYTF. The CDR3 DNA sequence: TGCAGCGTGGAGGAGGGGGGGTTAGCTGGCTACACCTTC.

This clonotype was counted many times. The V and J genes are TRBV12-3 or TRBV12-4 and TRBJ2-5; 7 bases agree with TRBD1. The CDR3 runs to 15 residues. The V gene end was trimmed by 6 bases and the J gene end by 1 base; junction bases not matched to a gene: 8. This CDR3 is CASSRDRLIQETQYF. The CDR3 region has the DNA TGTGCCAGCAGCAGGGACAGACTAATCCAAGAGACCCAGTACTTC.

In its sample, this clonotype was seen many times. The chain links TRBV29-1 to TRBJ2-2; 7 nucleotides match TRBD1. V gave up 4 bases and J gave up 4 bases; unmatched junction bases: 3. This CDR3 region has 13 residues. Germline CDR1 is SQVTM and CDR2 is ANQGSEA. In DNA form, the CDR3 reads TGCAGCGTTGGGCAGGGGGTCACCGGGGAGCTGTTTTTT. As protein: CSVGQGVTGELFF.

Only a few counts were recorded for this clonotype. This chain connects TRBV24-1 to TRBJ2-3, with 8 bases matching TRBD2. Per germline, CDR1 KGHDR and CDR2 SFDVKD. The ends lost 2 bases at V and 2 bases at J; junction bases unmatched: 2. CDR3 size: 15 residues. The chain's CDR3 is CATSDSTSATDTQYF. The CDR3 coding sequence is TGTGCCACCAGTGATTCGACTAGCGCCACAGATACGCAGTATTTT.

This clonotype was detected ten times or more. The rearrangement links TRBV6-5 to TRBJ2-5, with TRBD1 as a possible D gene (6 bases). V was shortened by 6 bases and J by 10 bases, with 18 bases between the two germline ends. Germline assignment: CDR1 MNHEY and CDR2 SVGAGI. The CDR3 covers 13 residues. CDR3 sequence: CASRTAGTPDQYF. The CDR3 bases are TGTGCCAGCAGGACAGCCGGGACACCGGACCAGTACTTC.

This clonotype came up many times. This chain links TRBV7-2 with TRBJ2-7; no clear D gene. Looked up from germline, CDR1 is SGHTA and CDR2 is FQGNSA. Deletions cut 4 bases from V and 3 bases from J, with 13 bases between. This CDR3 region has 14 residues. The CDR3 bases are TGTGCCAGCAGCTGGGCCCAAGGCCTCTACGAGCAGTACGTC. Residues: CASSWAQGLYEQYV.

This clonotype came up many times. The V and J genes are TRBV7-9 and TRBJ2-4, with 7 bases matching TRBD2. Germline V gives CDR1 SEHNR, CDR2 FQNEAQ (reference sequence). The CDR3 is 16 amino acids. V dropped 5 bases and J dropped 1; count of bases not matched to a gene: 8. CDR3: CASSAPSGGAKNIQYF. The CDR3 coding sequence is TGTGCCAGCAGCGCTCCTAGCGGTGGCGCCAAAAACATTCAGTACTTC. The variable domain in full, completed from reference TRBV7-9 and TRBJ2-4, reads DTGVSQNPRHKITKRGQNVTFRCDPISEHNRLYWYRQTLGQGPEFLTYFQNEAQLEKSRLLSDRFSAERPKGSFSTLEIQRTEQGDSAMYLCASSAPSGGAKNIQYFGAGTRLSVL.

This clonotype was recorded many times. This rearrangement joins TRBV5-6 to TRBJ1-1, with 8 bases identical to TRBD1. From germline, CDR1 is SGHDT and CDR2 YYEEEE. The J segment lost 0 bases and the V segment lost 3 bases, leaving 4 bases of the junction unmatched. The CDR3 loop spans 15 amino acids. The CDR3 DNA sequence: TGTGCCAGCAGCTCCCGGGACAGGCTGAACACTGAAGCTTTCTTT. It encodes CASSSRDRLNTEAFF.

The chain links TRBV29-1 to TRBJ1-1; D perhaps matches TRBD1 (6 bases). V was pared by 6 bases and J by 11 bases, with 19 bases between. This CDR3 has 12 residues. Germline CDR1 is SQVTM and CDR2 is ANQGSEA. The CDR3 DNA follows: TGCAGCGTGAAAGAGGGGGGCGCAAGGGCTTTCTTT. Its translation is CSVKEGGARAFF.

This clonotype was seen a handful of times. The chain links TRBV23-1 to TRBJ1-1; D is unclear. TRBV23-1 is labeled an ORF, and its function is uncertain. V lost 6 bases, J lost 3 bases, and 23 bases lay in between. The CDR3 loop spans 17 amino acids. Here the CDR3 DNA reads TGCGCCAGCAGCCTCCGGCGGGCCCAAATGAGGGACACTGAAGCTTTCTTT. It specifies CASSLRRAQMRDTEAFF.

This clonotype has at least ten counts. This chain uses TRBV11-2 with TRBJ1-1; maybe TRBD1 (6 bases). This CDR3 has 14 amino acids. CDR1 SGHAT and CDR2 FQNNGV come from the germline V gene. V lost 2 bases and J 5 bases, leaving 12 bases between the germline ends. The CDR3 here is CASSLNKGGTEAFF. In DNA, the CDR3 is TGTGCCAGCAGCTTAAATAAAGGGGGGACTGAAGCTTTCTTT.

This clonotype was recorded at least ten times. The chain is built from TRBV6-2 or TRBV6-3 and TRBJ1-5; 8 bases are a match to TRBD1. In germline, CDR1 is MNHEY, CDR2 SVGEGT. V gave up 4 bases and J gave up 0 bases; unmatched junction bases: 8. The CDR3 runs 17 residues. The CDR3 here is CASSFRGQRYSNQPQHF. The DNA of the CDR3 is TGTGCCAGCAGTTTCAGGGGGCAACGATATAGCAATCAGCCCCAGCATTTT.

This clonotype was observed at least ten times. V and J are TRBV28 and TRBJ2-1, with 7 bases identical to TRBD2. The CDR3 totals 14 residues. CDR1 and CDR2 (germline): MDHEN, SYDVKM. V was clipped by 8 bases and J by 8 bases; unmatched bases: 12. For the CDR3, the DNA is TGTGCCAGCGGGGGACGGGGGGTAGGGTATGAGCAGTTCTTC. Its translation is CASGGRGVGYEQFF.